Detailed here is one T cell receptor (beta chain). This clonotype came up a few times. It has no known antigen specificity. No base qualities exist here, and no much larger clone lies one base off it. The sample's treatment or condition, from its label and the paper: allogeneic hematopoietic cell transplantation with graft depleted of TCRalphabeta T cells and CD19 B cells. TCRalphabeta/CD19-depleted allogeneic hematopoietic cell grafts were given to the transplant recipients, all of whom were children. Library preparation used PCR. TCRdb records Illumina HiSeq 2500 as the sequencer. TCR library preparation used molecular barcoding, with unique molecular identifiers applied to normalize quantification of the TCRbeta repertoire. The public sequencing data were trimmed at Q25 with fastp and processed into clonotypes with MiXCR by TCRdb, which kept only in-frame beta chains. A single entry per CDR3 protein holds the most common genes and DNA from its merged rows. Within this sample are about 1,000,000 distinct CDR3 sequences, with about 29% of them counted one time only. Roughly 31% of the sample is taken by the ten largest.

The data are from a study of T-cell reconstitution after alpha-beta-depleted transplantation in children (dated by TCRdb to the mid-2010s). Background for the entire study: T-cell immune reconstitution after TCRalphabeta/CD19-depleted allogeneic hematopoietic cell transplantation in children was quantitatively tracked in the study by means of TCR repertoire profiling.

Unmatched junction bases come to 10, with V trimmed by 3 bases and J by 3 bases. CDR1 and CDR2 were assigned from the germline V gene as MGHRA and YSYEKL. From its cysteine to its phenylalanine, the CDR3 spans 17 amino acids. The sequence is cut down to CDR3 DNA, 51 bases in frame from base 1. The full study reports these points: In some patients, the high TCRbeta diversity seen at day 60 was put down to recipient T cells and intrathymic progenitors that had survived conditioning. The apparently early alphabetaT-cell count recovery about two months after transplant was reportedly dependent on only several hundred rapidly expanded clones derived from non-depleted graft cells. The frequencies of hyperexpanded clones fell over the following months, and after one year, T-cell counts and TCRbeta diversity were mostly attributed to newly produced T cells.

Recombination linked TRBV4-1 to TRBJ2-3; 9 bases in the junction line up with TRBD1. Here the sequenced sample was PBMCs, mostly from graft donor cells, taken 360 days after TCRalphabeta/CD19-depleted stem cell transplant. The origin of this receptor is a boy less than two years old who had a stem cell transplant for SCID, so the T cells may come from the graft donor. The nucleotides are TGCGCCAGCAGCCACGACGGGAACAGGGGGCTTACAGATACGCAGTATTTT. It encodes CASSHDGNRGLTDTQYF.